The rows below give T cell receptor beta chains drawn from one sample of a study of blood T cells in healthy people across ages. TCRdb reprocessed the 5' RACE reads via MiXCR and lists one record per CDR3 protein. The sample yields around 500,000 distinct CDR3 sequences, around half seen once. Sequencing was performed on blood. These receptors were taken from a man at least 80 years old in good health. Each CDR3 is given with its conserved first and last residue. Fields, in order: CDR3 protein, J gene, V gene.

CDR3: CASRLDGGGQETQYF; J: TRBJ2-5; V: TRBV6-6
CDR3: CASSQGLPGTVPYEQYF; J: TRBJ2-7; V: TRBV4-3
CDR3: CASSVGRSWSVSWNEQFF; J: TRBJ2-1; V: TRBV9
CDR3: CSAKGNSGGQETQYF; J: TRBJ2-5; V: TRBV20-1
CDR3: CAISESLSREQYF; J: -; V: TRBV10-3
CDR3: CAGSLARGSGDTQYF; J: TRBJ2-3; V: TRBV5-1
CDR3: CASSPEGVGGYTF; J: TRBJ1-2; V: TRBV7-2
CDR3: CASSLQGRGPGETQYF; J: TRBJ2-5; V: TRBV7-2
CDR3: CASDAWGHSGYTF; J: TRBJ1-2; V: TRBV28
CDR3: CSARQEPNEKLFF; J: TRBJ1-4; V: TRBV29-1
CDR3: CATSPGHSSQETQYF; J: TRBJ2-5; V: TRBV24-1
CDR3: CASSQDPGQGAPNTEAFF; J: TRBJ1-1; V: TRBV3-1
CDR3: CASSYDRSSDKLFF; J: TRBJ1-4; V: TRBV6-5
CDR3: CASSITLGGEARGYTF; J: TRBJ1-2; V: TRBV6-6
CDR3: CASSLVNTDTQYF; J: TRBJ2-3; V: TRBV5-8
CDR3: CASSLAGVATEAFF; J: TRBJ1-1; V: TRBV12-3/TRBV12-4
CDR3: CASSLGWSGGTTQETQYF; J: TRBJ2-5; V: TRBV7-9
CDR3: CSAGWREGSETQYF; J: -; V: TRBV20-1
CDR3: CSVEEGAGPQHF; J: TRBJ1-5; V: TRBV29-1
CDR3: CASSLFPDTQYF; J: TRBJ2-3; V: TRBV7-2
CDR3: CSATMTSGYNEQFF; J: TRBJ2-1; V: TRBV20-1
CDR3: CASSLSSGTGGYNEQFF; J: TRBJ2-1; V: TRBV5-1
CDR3: CATSKPGQGGEKLFF; J: TRBJ1-4; V: TRBV2
CDR3: CSAGAVLQETQYF; J: -; V: TRBV20-1
CDR3: CASSGGQGSGGYTF; J: TRBJ1-2; V: TRBV5-5
CDR3: CSVKDSGQGNEQFF; J: TRBJ2-1; V: TRBV20-1